The source of this T cell receptor (beta chain) is a study of cytomegalovirus exposure and HLA in healthy donors (dated by TCRdb to about 2017). Study-wide context: In an earlier analysis of approximately 640 of the donors, around 290 Gb of sequence data and some 120 million unique TCR beta sequences from about 190 million T cells were reported. Around 320 gigabases of sequencing data and tens of millions of unique TCR sequences were included in an early release covering about 700 HLA-typed donors. Of the roughly 400 genotyped donors, approximately 81% were placed in the genetic ancestry cluster associated with self-reported Caucasian donors. The study was designed to test whether signatures of past pathogen exposure could be identified by cataloging public T cell receptors. The T cell repertoires of around 730 subjects were profiled by immunosequencing and related to cytomegalovirus serostatus. Besides the first cohort of 550 to 750 subjects, a separate validation cohort made up of 120 different subjects was used. The study combined high-throughput TCR immunosequencing, statistical association of individual TCRs with disease status, and machine learning to predict cytomegalovirus infection status. A later analysis re-examined previously published TCR beta repertoires from more than 600 donors and added high-resolution HLA genotyping to investigate patterns of TCR occurrence. The later analysis used no new phenotypic data to find candidate immune exposures, relying instead on TCR beta sequences and their occurrence across donors. To decide whether each TCR beta V gene segment behaved as functional or pseudogenic, an earlier analysis of several hundred of the donors relied on high-throughput TCR beta sequencing. Alongside the repertoire data, information on donor age, sex, ethnicity and CMV serostatus was compiled. A later genetic analysis took genome-wide SNP genotypes for about 55% of the roughly 700 donors and used that subset as a discovery cohort. Every discovery cohort repertoire had been produced on one sequencing platform. HLA typing covered class I and class II loci at four-digit resolution. The number of typed donors differed by locus: about 629-630 for A, B, C, DRB1 and DQB1; roughly 510 for DQA1; 606 for DPA1; and around 490 for DPB1. Four to six DR-DQ haplotypes were handled as single units for association and clustering because linkage in the cohort was strong. Across under 500 genotyped donors of the cohort, an average of roughly 200,000 unique TCR beta nucleotide sequences per donor were sequenced, and 15% to 20% of those sequences were non-productive. The investigation overall reported the following: In the study, some 160 TCR beta chains were listed as associated with cytomegalovirus. The earlier analysis of about 600 of the donors excluded 15 to 20 rarely observed V segments, including chromosome 9 orphons, because counts were too low. For the cohort, immune exposure information was limited to CMV serostatus. In vitro tests confirmed that a few of the cytomegalovirus-associated TCR beta chains recognize cytomegalovirus antigens. A further reported finding was that TCR beta sequences accurately predicted the HLA-A and HLA-B alleles for most subjects in the first cohort. The classifier was reported to diagnose cytomegalovirus status with high specificity and sensitivity in both the original and validation cohorts. In a later analysis, most CMV-associated TCR beta chains were found to appear HLA-restricted, with HLA associations seemingly driven largely by CMV exposure. Because some donors lacked HLA typing at each locus, the association tests relied only on the typed subset. A later analysis found that TCR association rates varied across HLA loci, with DRB1 alleles showing the most associated TCRs and HLA-C alleles the fewest. The cohort was sequenced for TCR beta chains only, and without alpha or paired-chain data the features that could be detected were limited. An earlier analysis of approximately 570 of the donors showed that most TCR beta V segments appeared in productive rearrangements either about 90% or about 30% of the time, which broadly matched IMGT annotations. Linkage disequilibrium might explain the correlated functional status among segregating V segments, but an unknown experimental factor could not be excluded. In a later genetic analysis, a missense DCLRE1C variant was associated with V-gene and J-gene trimming of TCR beta chains, and the association was replicated in an independent cohort. While some public TCRs were present in many individuals, most TCR sequences turned up only very rarely across donors. Because the 87-base-pair reads could not distinguish some IMGT-functional V segments, including TRBV6-2 and TRBV6-3, those segments were excluded. Several of the top co-occurrence clusters appeared to be linked to parvovirus B19, influenza, CMV and Epstein-Barr virus, according to a later analysis. It was suggested by the authors that the approach could potentially be generalized to other disease states and immunological phenotypes. The presence/absence analyses assumed that sequencing depth was roughly uniform across donors, and that assumption may not be true. Specific HLA alleles were associated with 15,000 to 20,000 TCR beta sequences at a false discovery rate of 0.05 in a later analysis. A cluster of highly shared sequence variants was judged likely to represent a technical artifact of the sequencing pipeline. When HLA alleles, especially DR and DQ, strongly co-occurred, TCR associations were difficult to assign to individual alleles. In a later genetic analysis, fewer N-insertions in productive TCRs were reported among donors in an Asian-associated ancestry cluster than the approximately 670-donor mean. A later analysis found that HLA-associated TCR beta chains were more clonally expanded and had lower generation probabilities than equally common non-associated chains.

In total, 500 to 700 healthy bone marrow donors made up the cohort. All cohort members were sampled while nominally healthy, although unrecorded immune exposures were likely present. The donor tested CMV seronegative, placing the donor among the 350 or so seronegative members of the cohort. A peripheral blood sample was collected from each donor, and TCR beta sequencing was performed on peripheral blood mononuclear cells. Genomic DNA was extracted from the blood cell samples with the Qiagen DNeasy Blood Extraction Kit. At the junction V is shortened by 5 bases and J by 6 bases, with 16 bases in between. In the germline V gene, CDR1 corresponds to MNHNS and CDR2 to SASEGT. Reading from cysteine to phenylalanine, the CDR3 counts 14 amino acids. Of the read, only the CDR3 DNA is kept; its 42 bases are in frame from base 1. Libraries were made using the immunoSEQ multiplex PCR assay. For the multiplex PCR, a mixture combining 60 forward primers for TCR Vbeta segments and 13 reverse primers for TCR Jbeta segments was used. A multiplex PCR assay on genomic DNA amplified the CDR3 region of rearranged TCR beta genes. The Illumina HiSeq System was used to sequence the amplified TCR beta libraries as 87-base-pair reads. The published analysis was carried out like this. A later analysis tallied 80 million to 95 million unique TCR beta chains across the 610 or so repertoires, and 10 million to 11 million of those chains were shared by two or more donors. Raw reads were error-corrected and collapsed into unique sequences by a nearest-neighbor algorithm in which closely related sequences were merged to remove PCR and sequencing errors. Alignment of CDR3 sequences to IMGT reference sequences was used to assign V, D and J gene segments. For a sequence to be retained, a match of at least six nucleotides to both a V gene segment and a J gene segment was required. Rearrangements were classified as productive when the CDR3 lacked stop codons and remained in frame with V and J, and all other rearrangements were classified as non-productive. Following IMGT convention, CDR3 was defined as the stretch from the second conserved V-encoded cysteine up to the conserved J-encoded phenylalanine. The earlier analysis of roughly 590 of the donors excluded any sequence lacking an unambiguous match to a single V gene segment. An earlier analysis of fewer than 650 of the donors classified V segments as functional when productive rearrangements were above 56.7% and as segregating when the standard deviation between donors was above 5%. A statistical classification framework was developed to diagnose cytomegalovirus status using the catalog of TCR beta chain sequences. V and J gene assignment, in a later analysis, came from comparing TCR nucleotide sequences with IMGT/GENE-DB human TR gene sequences. A later analysis assigned CDR3 sequences and most-parsimonious VDJ recombination scenarios with the TCRdist pipeline. A later analysis defined each TCR beta chain by its CDR3 amino acid sequence plus V-gene family, and excluded reads lacking a unique V-gene family. A later analysis removed roughly 590 highly shared, low-generation-probability nucleotide sequences to deal with suspected cross-contamination and a sequencing artifact. A later analysis calculated a clonal expansion index for each public chain from normalized within-repertoire ranks of inferred template counts. A later analysis computed generation probabilities with a VDJ recombination model fitted to out-of-frame rearrangements, and checked the results against IGoR. A later analysis scored TCR-TCR, TCR-HLA and TCR-CMV co-occurrence with hypergeometric tests, applying a repertoire-size bias correction to TCR pairs. A later analysis estimated false discovery rates by permuting HLA or CMV assignments 20 times. A later analysis grouped co-occurring TCRs with DBSCAN, adding TCRdist sequence similarity when clustering within HLA-allele-positive subsets. Repertoires with fewer than 30,000 or more than 120,000 public chains, plus five repertoires with anomalous nucleotide sharing, were excluded from co-occurrence clustering. Sourced from immuneACCESS, this table was stored by TCRdb with only in-frame sequences that have V and J called. A share of the clones is absent; for the studies checked, an unresolved V gene accounts for under half, and the remainder has no known explanation. The DNA was the basis for D and trimming; V, J and clone size are from that table. The sample table shows 99,000 or so clones, and 60% to 85% are seen once. Clones ranked in the top ten supply under 1.5% of the sample.

Worth noting for this clone: No antigen is known for it. There are no base qualities to consult, and no much larger clone falls within one base.

This clonotype originated in a man aged 40-49 years in good health and CMV-seronegative. The source material was PBMCs. This receptor chain uses TRBV6-1 and TRBJ1-1; a tentative D call is TRBD1 (6 bases match). The base sequence is TGTGCCAGCAGTCCTAAGACAGGTAGCGCTGAAGCTTTCTTT. It is translated as CASSPKTGSAEAFF.